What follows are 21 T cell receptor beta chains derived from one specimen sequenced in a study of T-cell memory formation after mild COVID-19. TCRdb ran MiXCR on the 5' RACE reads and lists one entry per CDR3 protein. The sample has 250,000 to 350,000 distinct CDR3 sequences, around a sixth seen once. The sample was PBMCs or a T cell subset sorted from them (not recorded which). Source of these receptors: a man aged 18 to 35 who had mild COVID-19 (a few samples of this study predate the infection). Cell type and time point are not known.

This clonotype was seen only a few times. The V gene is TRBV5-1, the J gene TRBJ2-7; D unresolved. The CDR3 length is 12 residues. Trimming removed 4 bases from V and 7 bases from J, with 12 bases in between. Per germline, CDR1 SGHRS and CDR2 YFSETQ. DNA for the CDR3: TGCGCCAGCAGCCCAGGAGCCTGGGAGCAGTACTTC. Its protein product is CASSPGAWEQYF. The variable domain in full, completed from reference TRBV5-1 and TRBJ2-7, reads KAGVTQTPRYLIKTRGQQVTLSCSPISGHRSVSWYQQTPGQGLQFLFEYFSETQRNKGNFPGRFSGRQFSNSRSEMNVSTLELGDSALYLCASSPGAWEQYFGPGTRLTVT.

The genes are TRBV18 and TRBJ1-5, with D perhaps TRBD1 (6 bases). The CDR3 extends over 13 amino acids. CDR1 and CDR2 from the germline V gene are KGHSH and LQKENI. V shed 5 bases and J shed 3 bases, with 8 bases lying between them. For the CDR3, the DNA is TGTGCCAGCTCAGGACAGCCCAATCAGCCCCAGCATTTT. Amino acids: CASSGQPNQPQHF.

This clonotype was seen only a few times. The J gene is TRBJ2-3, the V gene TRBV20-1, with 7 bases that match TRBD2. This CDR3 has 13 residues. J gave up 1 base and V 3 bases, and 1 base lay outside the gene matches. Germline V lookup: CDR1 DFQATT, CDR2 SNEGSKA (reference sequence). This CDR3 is CSARLAGTDTQYF. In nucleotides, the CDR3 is TGCAGTGCTAGGCTAGCGGGCACAGATACGCAGTATTTT.

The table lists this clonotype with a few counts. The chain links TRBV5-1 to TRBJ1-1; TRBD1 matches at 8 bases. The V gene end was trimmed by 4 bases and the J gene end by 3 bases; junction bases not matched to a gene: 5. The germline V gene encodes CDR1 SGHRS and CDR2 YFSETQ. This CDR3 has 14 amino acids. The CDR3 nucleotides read TGCGCCAGCAGCGCGGGGACAGGTTACACTGAAGCTTTCTTT. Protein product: CASSAGTGYTEAFF.

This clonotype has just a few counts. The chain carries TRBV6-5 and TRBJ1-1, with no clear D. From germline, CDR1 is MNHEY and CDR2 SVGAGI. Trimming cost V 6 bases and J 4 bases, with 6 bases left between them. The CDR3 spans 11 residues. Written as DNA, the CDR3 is TGTGCCAGCAGGATAGGCACTGAAGCTTTCTTT. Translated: CASRIGTEAFF.

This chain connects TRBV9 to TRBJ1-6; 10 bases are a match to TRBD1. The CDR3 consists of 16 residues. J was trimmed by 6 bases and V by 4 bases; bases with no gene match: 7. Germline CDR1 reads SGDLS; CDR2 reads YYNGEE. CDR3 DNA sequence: TGTGCCAGCAGCAAGTGGGACAGGGGTTTTAATTCACCCCTCCACTTT. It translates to CASSKWDRGFNSPLHF.

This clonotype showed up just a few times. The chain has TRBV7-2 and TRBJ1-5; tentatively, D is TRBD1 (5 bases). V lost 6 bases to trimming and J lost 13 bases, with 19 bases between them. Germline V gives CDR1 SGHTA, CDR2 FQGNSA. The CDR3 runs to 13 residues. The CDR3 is CASSINSDTLQHF. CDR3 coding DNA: TGTGCCAGCAGTATAAATTCGGACACCCTACAGCATTTT.

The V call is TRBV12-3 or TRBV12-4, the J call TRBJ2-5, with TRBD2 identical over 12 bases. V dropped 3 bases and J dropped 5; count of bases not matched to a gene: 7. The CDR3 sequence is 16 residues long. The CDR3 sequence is CASSLASGGARETQYF. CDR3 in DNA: TGTGCCAGCAGTTTGGCTAGCGGGGGGGCCCGGGAGACCCAGTACTTC.

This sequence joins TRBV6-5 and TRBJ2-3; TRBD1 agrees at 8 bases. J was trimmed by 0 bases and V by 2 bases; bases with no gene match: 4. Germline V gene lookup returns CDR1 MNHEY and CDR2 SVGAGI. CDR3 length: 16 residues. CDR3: CASSYGGTGSTDTQYF. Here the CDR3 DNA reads TGTGCCAGCAGTTACGGTGGGACAGGTAGCACAGATACGCAGTATTTT.

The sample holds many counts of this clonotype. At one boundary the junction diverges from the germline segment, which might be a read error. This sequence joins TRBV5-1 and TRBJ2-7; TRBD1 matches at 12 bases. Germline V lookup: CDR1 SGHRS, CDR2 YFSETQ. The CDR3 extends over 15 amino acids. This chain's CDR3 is CASSLGQGASYEQYF. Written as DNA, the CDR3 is TGTGCCAGCAGCTTGGGACAGGGGGCCTCCTACGAGCAGTACTTC.

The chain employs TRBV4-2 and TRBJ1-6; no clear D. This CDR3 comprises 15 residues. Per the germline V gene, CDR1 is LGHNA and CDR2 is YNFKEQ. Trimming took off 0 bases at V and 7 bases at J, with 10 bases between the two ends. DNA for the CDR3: TGTGCCAGCAGCCAAGACGTAGGTATCAATTCACCCCTCCACTTT. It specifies CASSQDVGINSPLHF.

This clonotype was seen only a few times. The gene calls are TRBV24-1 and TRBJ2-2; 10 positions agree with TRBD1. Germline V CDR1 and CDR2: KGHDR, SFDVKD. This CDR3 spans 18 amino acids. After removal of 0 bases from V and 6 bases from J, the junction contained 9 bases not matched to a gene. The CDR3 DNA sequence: TGTGCCACCAGTGATTTGCATAGGGACAGGGGTGATTCCGGGGAGCTGTTTTTT. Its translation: CATSDLHRDRGDSGELFF.

The CDR3 loop reads CASSRPGTGGELFF. The DNA of the CDR3 is TGTGCCAGCAGCCGTCCCGGGACAGGCGGGGAGCTGTTTTTT. This chain uses TRBV11-2 with TRBJ2-2; 8 nucleotides match TRBD1. CDR1 SGHAT and CDR2 FQNNGV come from the germline V gene. The V gene end was trimmed by 5 bases and the J gene end by 7 bases; junction bases not matched to a gene: 6. The CDR3 is made up of 14 amino acids.

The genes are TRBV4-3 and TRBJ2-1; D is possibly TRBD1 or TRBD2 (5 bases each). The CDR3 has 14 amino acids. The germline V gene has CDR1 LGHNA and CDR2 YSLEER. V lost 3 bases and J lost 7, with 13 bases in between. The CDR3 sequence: CASSQAGTQNEQFF. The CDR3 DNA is TGCGCCAGCAGCCAGGCCGGGACCCAAAATGAGCAGTTCTTC.

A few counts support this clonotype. CDR3 in amino acids: CASSPWTPGEQYF. The CDR3 bases are TGTGCCAGCAGTCCCTGGACTCCGGGTGAGCAGTACTTC. J is TRBJ2-7 and V is TRBV6-6, with a weak D call TRBD2 (5 bases). The germline CDR1 and CDR2 sequences are MNHNY and SVGAGI (reference sequence). CDR3 length: 13 residues. V lost 5 bases and J lost 7, with 15 bases in between.

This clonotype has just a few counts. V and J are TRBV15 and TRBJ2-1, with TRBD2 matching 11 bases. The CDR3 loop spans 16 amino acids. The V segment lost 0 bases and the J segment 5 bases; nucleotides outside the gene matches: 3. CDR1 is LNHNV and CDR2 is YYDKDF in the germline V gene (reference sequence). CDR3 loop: CATSRDLAGGHNEQFF. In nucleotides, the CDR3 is TGTGCCACCAGCAGAGATCTAGCGGGGGGCCACAATGAGCAGTTCTTC.

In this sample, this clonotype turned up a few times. In DNA, the CDR3 is TGCGCCAGCAGCTTGGGGCACCCTGGGAACACTGAAGCTTTCTTT. Translated: CASSLGHPGNTEAFF. The rearrangement uses TRBV5-1 and TRBJ1-1; D gene ambiguous. This CDR3 has 15 amino acids. Per germline, CDR1 SGHRS and CDR2 YFSETQ. Trimming stripped 0 bases from V and 1 base from J, with 10 bases between.

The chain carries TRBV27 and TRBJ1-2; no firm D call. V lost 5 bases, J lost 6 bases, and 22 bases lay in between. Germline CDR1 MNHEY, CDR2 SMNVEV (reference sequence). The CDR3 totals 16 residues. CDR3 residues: CASSPMGLVGNDGYTF. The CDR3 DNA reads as TGTGCCAGCAGTCCCATGGGTTTGGTGGGGAACGATGGCTACACCTTC.

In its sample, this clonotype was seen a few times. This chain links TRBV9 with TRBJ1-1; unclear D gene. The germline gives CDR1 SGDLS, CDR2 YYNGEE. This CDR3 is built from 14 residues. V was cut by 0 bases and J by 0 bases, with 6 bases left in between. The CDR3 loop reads CASSVEPMNTEAFF. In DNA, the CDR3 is TGTGCCAGCAGCGTAGAACCCATGAACACTGAAGCTTTCTTT.

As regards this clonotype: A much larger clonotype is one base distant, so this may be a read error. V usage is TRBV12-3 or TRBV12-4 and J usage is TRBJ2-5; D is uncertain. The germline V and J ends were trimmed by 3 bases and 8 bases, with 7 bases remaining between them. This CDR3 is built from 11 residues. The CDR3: CASSFYDTQYF. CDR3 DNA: TGTGCCAGCAGTTTCTACGATACCCAGTACTTC.

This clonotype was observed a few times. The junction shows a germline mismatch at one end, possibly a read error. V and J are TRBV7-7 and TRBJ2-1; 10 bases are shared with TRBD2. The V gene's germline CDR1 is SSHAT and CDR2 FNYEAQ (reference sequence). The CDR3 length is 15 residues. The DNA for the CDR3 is TGTGCTAGCAGTCGTACTAGCGGGGCTATTCATGAGCAGTTCTTC. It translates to CASSRTSGAIHEQFF.